This TCR beta chain was identified in a study of early T cells in non-severe SARS-CoV-2 infection. This clonotype came up a few times. The V gene's germline CDR1 is ENHRY and CDR2 SYGVKD. V lost 2 bases and J lost 3, with 12 bases in between. This CDR3 contains 15 residues. Unique molecular identifier tags were affixed to discrete cDNA molecules. One entry per CDR3 protein, called by TCRdb with MiXCR from the 5' RACE reads. The sample yields approximately 77,000 distinct CDR3 sequences, roughly 12% seen once. The specimen comprised whole blood, sampled at baseline. The origin of this receptor is an adult who was a healthcare worker with PCR-confirmed SARS-CoV-2 infection or an uninfected control (not recorded which). The donor label of this sample is uncertain. This rearrangement joins TRBV10-3 to TRBJ2-3; D call uncertain. The CDR3 DNA is TGTGCCATCAGTGAGAGGGTGACCGGGACAGATACGCAGTATTTT. Protein: CAISERVTGTDTQYF.